The 24 T cell receptor beta chains in this list originate from one sample, sequenced in a study of tumor-infiltrating lymphocytes in oesophageal squamous cell carcinoma. TCRdb recomputed calls from the PCR reads with MiXCR, one row per CDR3 protein. The sample has some 17,000 distinct CDR3 sequences; about 51% are singletons. Sequencing used normal esophageal tissue next to the tumor. These receptors originate from a female donor with esophageal squamous cell carcinoma.

This clonotype has just one count. As DNA, the CDR3 is TGTGCCAGTAGTATAGTGGCAGGGAGATGGGGTCAAGAGACCCAGTACTTC. This gives the protein CASSIVAGRWGQETQYF. V and J are TRBV19 and TRBJ2-5, with D perhaps given as TRBD1 or TRBD2 (5 bases each). Germline CDR1 reads LNHDA; CDR2 reads SQIVND (reference sequence). The V gene lost 1 base and the J gene lost 2 bases, with 17 bases spanning the gap. This CDR3 comprises 17 residues.

V is TRBV7-3 and J is TRBJ2-3, with 10 bases that match TRBD2. The trim removed 5 bases at V and 9 bases at J, leaving 8 bases unmatched. This CDR3 has 14 residues. The germline gives CDR1 SGHTA, CDR2 FQGTGA. The CDR3 bases are TGTGCCAGCAGCCCTGGGGCTAGCGGGGGAACGCAGTATTTT. Its translation is CASSPGASGGTQYF.

This clonotype was observed at least ten times. The chain recombines TRBV28 with TRBJ2-2, with D tentatively TRBD2 (6 bases). With 3 bases removed from V and 7 bases from J, the gap between germline ends came to 9 bases. The CDR3 has 13 amino acids. Germline assignment: CDR1 MDHEN and CDR2 SYDVKM. The DNA for the CDR3 is TGTGCCAGCAGTTTGGGGGGAGGCGGGGAGCTGTTTTTT. It codes for CASSLGGGGELFF.

The gene calls are TRBV7-6 and TRBJ2-4, with D perhaps matching TRBD2 (5 bases). Matching the DNA end better, TRBJ2-1 makes the J call doubtful. The CDR3 is 13 residues long. Germline V gene lookup returns CDR1 SGHVS and CDR2 FNYEAQ. The CDR3 reads CASSSQDSYEQFF. The CDR3 nucleotides are TGTGCCAGCAGCTCGCAGGACTCCTACGAGCAGTTCTTC.

This clonotype occurred many times. The rearrangement joins TRBV27 to TRBJ2-5; D is undetermined. The V gene lost 3 bases and the J gene lost 4 bases, with 12 bases spanning the gap. The CDR3 is 14 residues long. Germline lookup yields CDR1 MNHEY and CDR2 SMNVEV (reference sequence). Here the CDR3 DNA reads TGTGCCAGCAGTTTTGACGGATGGGGAGAGACCCAGTACTTC. Amino acid sequence: CASSFDGWGETQYF.

This clonotype was seen more than once but under ten times. J is TRBJ1-1 and V is TRBV19; TRBD1 might be the D (5 bases). Trimming took off 8 bases at V and 1 base at J, with 11 bases between the two ends. Germline CDR1 LNHDA, CDR2 SQIVND (reference sequence). This CDR3 comprises 13 residues. The chain's CDR3 is CASAGVRNTEAFF. The CDR3 DNA reads TGTGCCAGTGCGGGGGTTCGGAACACTGAAGCTTTCTTT.

This clonotype occurred a few times. The gene calls are TRBV12-3 or TRBV12-4 and TRBJ2-5; 7 bases line up with TRBD2. This CDR3 has 14 amino acids. V lost 8 bases, J lost 3 bases, and 9 bases stayed unmatched. CDR3 region: CASSQASGKETQYF. As DNA, the CDR3 is TGTGCCAGCTCCCAGGCTAGCGGAAAAGAGACCCAGTACTTC.

This clonotype is labeled as medium-sized. V and J are TRBV7-2 and TRBJ2-5, with D possibly matching TRBD2 (5 bases). CDR1 is SGHTA and CDR2 is FQGNSA in the germline V gene. This CDR3 comprises 12 residues. Trimming took off 5 bases at V and 5 bases at J, with 9 bases between the two ends. CDR3 protein: CASSPPGETQYF. CDR3 in DNA: TGTGCCAGCAGCCCCCCGGGGGAGACCCAGTACTTC.

The genes are TRBV6-1 and TRBJ2-3; the D call may be TRBD1 or TRBD2 (5 bases each). The length of the CDR3 is 13 residues. CDR1 MNHNS and CDR2 SASEGT come from the germline V gene. Trimming took 6 bases from V and 6 from J, leaving 13 bases between them. The CDR3 nucleotides read TGTGCCAGCAGGGACACGGGGCGCGATACGCAGTATTTT. Protein sequence: CASRDTGRDTQYF.

In this sample, this clonotype turned up once. The V call is TRBV7-2, the J call TRBJ2-5; D may be TRBD1 (6 bases). The J call may be in error: the DNA end matches TRBJ2-7 better. The CDR3 runs 15 residues. Germline V gives CDR1 SGHTA, CDR2 FQGNSA. CDR3 residues: CASSLTGTPYYEQYF. The CDR3 DNA reads as TGTGCCAGCAGCTTAACCGGGACACCGTACTACGAGCAGTACTTC.

This clonotype was detected only once. A junction boundary mismatches the germline segment, possibly from a read error. V is TRBV7-9 and J is TRBJ2-3, with 7 bases fitting TRBD1. TRBJ2-5 explains the end of the DNA better; the J call may be wrong. Germline CDR1 SEHNR, CDR2 FQNEAQ (reference sequence). The CDR3 has 15 amino acids. The CDR3 is CASTPGLGGGETQYF. In nucleotides, the CDR3 is TGTGCTAGCACTCCCGGTCTAGGGGGCGGGGAGACCCAGTACTTC.

Ten or more counts support this clonotype. The chain joins TRBV12-3 or TRBV12-4 to TRBJ1-2; the match to TRBD1 covers 7 bases. CDR3 length: 15 amino acids. The junction had 8 bases not matched to a gene; V was cut back by 1 base and J by 6 bases. CDR3 amino acids: CASSLVVRGQHGYTF. For the CDR3, the DNA is TGTGCCAGCAGTTTAGTAGTTAGGGGACAGCATGGCTACACCTTC.

This chain joins TRBV7-9 and TRBJ1-1; D is undetermined. Trimming removed 2 bases at V and 0 bases at J, with 10 bases between. The CDR3 is 15 residues long. Germline V CDR1 and CDR2: SEHNR, FQNEAQ (reference sequence). The CDR3: CASSLLTNMNTEAFF. CDR3 DNA: TGTGCCAGCAGCTTATTAACCAACATGAACACTGAAGCTTTCTTT.

The rearrangement links TRBV7-2 to TRBJ2-4; D is possibly TRBD1 (5 bases). The J call may not be correct, given that the DNA end is closer to TRBJ1-2. This CDR3 contains 15 residues. CDR1 and CDR2 (germline): SGHTA, FQGNSA. The CDR3: CASSLTGKANYGYTF. The CDR3 DNA sequence: TGTGCCAGCAGCTTAACAGGCAAAGCTAACTATGGCTACACCTTC.

This sequence joins TRBV6-1 and TRBJ1-5; tentative D call: TRBD1 (5 bases). Germline loops: CDR1 MNHNS, CDR2 SASEGT. This CDR3 is built from 14 residues. V was clipped by 2 bases and J by 5 bases, with 10 bases between them. In DNA, the CDR3 is TGTGCCAGCAGTGAACTGGGACTATATCAGCCCCAGCATTTT. It specifies CASSELGLYQPQHF.

This clonotype came up a few times. A much larger clone differs by one base, so this may be a read error. CDR3 loop: CASSLRTGRNDEQYF. CDR3 DNA sequence: TGTGCCAGCAGCTTAAGGACAGGCCGTAACGATGAGCAGTACTTC. The rearrangement uses TRBV7-2 and TRBJ2-7; the match to TRBD1 covers 7 bases. Germline V gene sequence: CDR1 SGHTA, CDR2 FQGNSA. The length of the CDR3 is 15 residues. V shed 2 bases, J shed 7 bases, and the junction held 11 bases outside the gene matches.

This chain joins TRBV7-2 and TRBJ2-3; 8 bases line up with TRBD1. The DNA end lines up better with TRBJ2-7; the J call may be wrong. The germline CDR1 and CDR2 sequences are SGHTA and FQGNSA. The CDR3 consists of 17 residues. The CDR3 DNA reads as TGTGCCAGCAGCTTAAAATTTAATACAGGACAGGGCTACGAGCAGTACTTC. It is translated as CASSLKFNTGQGYEQYF.

The chain is built from TRBV10-3 and TRBJ2-3; tentatively, D is TRBD1 (5 bases). The CDR3 has 12 amino acids. Trimming took 2 bases from V and 12 from J, leaving 12 bases between them. Per the germline V gene, CDR1 is ENHRY and CDR2 is SYGVKD. CDR3 protein: CAISEHQGLQYF. Here the CDR3 DNA reads TGTGCCATCAGTGAGCATCAGGGCCTCCAGTATTTT.

This clonotype was counted many times. In nucleotides, the CDR3 is TGTGCCAGTAGTATAGCAGGGGGGGGGCAGAACAATGAGCAGTTCTTC. Encoded protein: CASSIAGGGQNNEQFF. The chain employs TRBV19 and TRBJ2-1; D tentatively fits TRBD1 or TRBD2 (7 bases each). CDR1 and CDR2 from the germline V gene are LNHDA and SQIVND (reference sequence). The CDR3 has 16 residues. Trimming took 1 base from V and 5 from J, leaving 15 bases between them.

This clonotype appeared many times. The rearrangement links TRBV2 to TRBJ1-5; D may be TRBD1 (5 bases). The germline CDR1 and CDR2 sequences are SNHLY and FYNNEI. Deletions cut 3 bases from V and 2 bases from J, with 8 bases between. The CDR3 spans 14 residues. The CDR3 reads CASSEIGGNQPQHF. Here the CDR3 DNA reads TGTGCCAGCAGTGAGATAGGGGGCAATCAGCCCCAGCATTTT. Together with reference TRBV2 and TRBJ1-5, the CDR3 gives the full variable domain: EPEVTQTPSHQVTQMGQEVILRCVPISNHLYFYWYRQILGQKVEFLVSFYNNEISEKSEIFDDQFSVERPDGSNFTLKIRSTKLEDSAMYFCASSEIGGNQPQHFGDGTRLSIL.

The chain couples TRBV7-4 to TRBJ2-4; tentatively, D is TRBD2 (6 bases). The J call could be wrong; TRBJ2-5 is a better fit for the DNA end. CDR3 length: 13 amino acids. Germline lookup yields CDR1 SGHVT and CDR2 SQSDAQ. CDR3 sequence (DNA): TGTGCCAGCAGCTCCGGGGGCCAAGAGACCCAGTACTTC. Protein: CASSSGGQETQYF.

This clonotype was observed at least ten times. The chain joins TRBV6-6 to TRBJ2-3, with D perhaps matching TRBD1 (6 bases). The CDR3 is made up of 16 amino acids. V lost 4 bases to trimming and J lost 5 bases, with 19 bases between them. The germline gives CDR1 MNHNY, CDR2 SVGAGI (reference sequence). The CDR3 DNA sequence: TGTGCCAGCAGTTTCCTACTACAGGGTTTTATAGATACGCAGTATTTT. Protein: CASSFLLQGFIDTQYF.

By proportion, this clonotype is medium-sized (0.01 to 0.1%). This chain joins TRBV7-9 and TRBJ1-4; 7 nucleotides agree with TRBD1. Germline lookup yields CDR1 SEHNR and CDR2 FQNEAQ (reference sequence). CDR3 length equals 15 residues. Trimming at V came to 5 bases and at J to 8 bases, leaving 11 bases not matched to a gene. The DNA for the CDR3 is TGTGCCAGCAGCCTACGGACAGGACTAGGAGAAAAACTGTTTTTT. Its protein product is CASSLRTGLGEKLFF.

In regard to this clonotype: The CDR3 does not end in the conserved phenylalanine or tryptophan, so this is likely a read error. It is unclear where the CDR3 begins or ends on the DNA, so no DNA is shown, and the CDR3 is as TCRdb lists it. The chain uses TRBV7-6 and TRBJ2-3; the DNA was not compared with TRBD2, the D call given in the table. The CDR3 is 17 residues long, ends included. Germline V gene sequence: CDR1 SGHVS, CDR2 FNYEAQ. The CDR3 loop reads CASSWQVISYNEQFFGP.